These 27 T cell receptor beta chains were sequenced from one sample in a study of long-term antiretroviral therapy in people with HIV. Runs used v3.0 of the immunoSEQ assay and were done at survey level. Clones were sequenced by immunoSEQ multiplex PCR, and TCRdb holds only the in-frame ones, with some missing. The sample has 25,000 to 35,000 clones, 78% seen once. This material consisted of unsorted PBMCs, taken 1.5 years before starting antiretroviral therapy. The receptors stem from a young man with HIV.

In its sample, this clone was seen a few times. The gene calls are TRBV7-3 and TRBJ2-1; D ambiguous. V was shortened by 4 bases and J by 9 bases, with 13 bases between the two germline ends. CDR1 and CDR2 (germline): SGHTA, FQGTGA. This CDR3 comprises 13 residues. CDR3 residues: CASSSSTRSEQFF. The CDR3 coding sequence is TGTGCCAGCAGCTCCTCGACGCGGTCTGAGCAGTTCTTC.

The chain joins TRBV5-1 to TRBJ2-2; weak D call: TRBD2 (6 bases). The V gene's germline CDR1 is SGHRS and CDR2 YFSETQ. V was trimmed by 0 bases and J by 0 bases, leaving 6 bases between them. This CDR3 contains 15 residues. CDR3 bases: TGCGCCAGCAGCTTGGTAGCGGCGAACACCGGGGAGCTGTTTTTT. This codes for CASSLVAANTGELFF.

This clone was seen a handful of times. The chain carries TRBV4-1 and TRBJ2-7, with 7 nucleotides matching TRBD1. CDR1 and CDR2 (germline): MGHRA, YSYEKL. The junction had 5 bases not matched to a gene; V was cut back by 1 base and J by 2 bases. This CDR3 spans 15 amino acids. This CDR3 reads CASSQGEGAPYEQYF. CDR3 bases: TGCGCCAGCAGCCAAGGCGAGGGGGCCCCCTACGAGCAGTACTTC.

The chain recombines TRBV5-1 with TRBJ2-3, with TRBD1 matching 9 bases. Germline V CDR1 and CDR2: SGHRS, YFSETQ. Trimming removed 4 bases from V and 2 bases from J; junction bases left unmatched: 8. There are 16 residues in the CDR3. In nucleotides, the CDR3 is TGCGCCAGCAGCGGCCGGGACAGGGATTCCACAGATACGCAGTATTTT. Amino acid sequence: CASSGRDRDSTDTQYF.

The rearrangement joins TRBV4-1 to TRBJ2-1; D uncertain. Germline CDR1 reads MGHRA; CDR2 reads YSYEKL. V was trimmed by 2 bases and J by 3 bases, leaving 8 bases between them. The CDR3 sequence is 14 residues long. CDR3 in amino acids: CASSQTFIYNEQFF. The CDR3 DNA reads as TGCGCCAGCAGCCAAACATTTATCTACAATGAGCAGTTCTTC.

V and J are TRBV10-3 and TRBJ2-2; TRBD1 agrees at 9 bases. Germline CDR1 ENHRY, CDR2 SYGVKD. This CDR3 comprises 14 residues. Unmatched junction bases numbered 5, after V lost 6 bases and J lost 6 bases. This chain's CDR3 is CAIRGTGRAGELFF. In DNA, the CDR3 is TGTGCCATCAGAGGGACAGGGAGGGCCGGGGAGCTGTTTTTT.

The chain combines TRBV19 with TRBJ2-3, with TRBD2 matching over 10 bases. This CDR3 region has 15 residues. Germline V gene lookup returns CDR1 LNHDA and CDR2 SQIVND (reference sequence). The V and J ends lost 2 bases and 1 base, in that order; junction bases with no gene match: 0. CDR3 sequence (DNA): TGTGCCAGTAGTATACTAGCGGGGGGCACAGATACGCAGTATTTT. Amino acids: CASSILAGGTDTQYF.

The gene calls are TRBV23-1 and TRBJ1-2, with D possibly matching TRBD1 (5 bases). TRBV23-1 is treated as an ORF (open reading frame) with a function not yet certain. This CDR3 is built from 18 residues. V was shortened by 2 bases and J by 2 bases, with 21 bases between the two germline ends. In DNA, the CDR3 is TGCGCCAGCAGTCAACCACTGATCGCAGGGAAGCAAAACTATGGCTACACCTTC. Its protein is CASSQPLIAGKQNYGYTF.

This clone was counted only a few times. The chain is built from TRBV6-1 and TRBJ2-3; D is uncertain. CDR1 is MNHNS and CDR2 is SASEGT in the germline V gene. The CDR3 extends over 11 amino acids. V lost 2 bases and J 6 bases, leaving 3 bases between the germline ends. CDR3 residues: CASSEMDTQYF. CDR3 DNA sequence: TGTGCCAGCAGTGAAATGGATACGCAGTATTTT.

The rearrangement joins TRBV6-1 to TRBJ2-3; the D gene is possibly TRBD1 (6 bases). V was cut by 6 bases and J by 0 bases, with 13 bases left in between. CDR3 length equals 15 residues. The germline V gene has CDR1 MNHNS and CDR2 SASEGT. The CDR3 region has the DNA TGTGCCAGCAGAGACAGGTCAGGCAGCACAGATACGCAGTATTTT. Its translation: CASRDRSGSTDTQYF.

The chain carries TRBV6-5 and TRBJ1-3; TRBD1 is a possible D gene (6 bases). Trimming stripped 0 bases from V and 0 bases from J, with 6 bases between. The CDR3 spans 15 residues. Germline CDR1 reads MNHEY; CDR2 reads SVGAGI. The CDR3 region has the DNA TGTGCCAGCAGTTACTCCAGGGGCTCTGGAAACACCATATATTTT. It codes for CASSYSRGSGNTIYF.

This clone has only one observation. This chain links TRBV19 with TRBJ1-2; a possible D gene is TRBD1 (6 bases). CDR1 and CDR2 (germline): LNHDA, SQIVND (reference sequence). There are 15 residues in the CDR3. V lost 0 bases, J lost 4 bases, and 12 bases lay in between. CDR3 residues: CASSIDAGGGYGYTF. CDR3 sequence (DNA): TGTGCCAGTAGTATAGATGCCGGAGGGGGCTATGGCTACACCTTC.

This chain links TRBV30 with TRBJ1-3, with TRBD1 matching over 8 bases. The V gene end was trimmed by 5 bases and the J gene end by 4 bases; junction bases not matched to a gene: 7. The germline CDR1 and CDR2 sequences are GTSNPN and SVGIG (reference sequence). CDR3 length: 14 residues. DNA of the CDR3: TGTGCCTGGCAGGGGGCCTTCCCAGGAAACACCATATATTTT. It yields the protein CAWQGAFPGNTIYF.

This clone is labeled as medium-sized. The rearrangement links TRBV5-1 to TRBJ1-4; D is undetermined. Germline V lookup: CDR1 SGHRS, CDR2 YFSETQ. The CDR3 spans 14 residues. V dropped 0 bases and J dropped 0 bases, with 3 bases sitting between them. This chain's CDR3 is CASSLAATNEKLFF. Here the CDR3 DNA reads TGCGCCAGCAGCTTGGCAGCAACTAATGAAAAACTGTTTTTT. The full variable domain, rest sourced from reference TRBV5-1 and TRBJ1-4, is KAGVTQTPRYLIKTRGQQVTLSCSPISGHRSVSWYQQTPGQGLQFLFEYFSETQRNKGNFPGRFSGRQFSNSRSEMNVSTLELGDSALYLCASSLAATNEKLFFGSGTQLSVL.

This clone occurred once. V gene TRBV15 combines with J gene TRBJ2-1; no reliable D call. This CDR3 spans 17 amino acids. Germline-derived CDR1 and CDR2 are LNHNV and YYDKDF (reference sequence). V was trimmed by 0 bases and J by 0 bases, leaving 12 bases between them. Here the CDR3 DNA reads TGTGCCACCAGCAGAGATGGGTCGGTTAGCTCCTACAATGAGCAGTTCTTC. Its protein is CATSRDGSVSSYNEQFF.

The V gene is TRBV4-1, the J gene TRBJ1-2; D may be TRBD1 (5 bases). V was shortened by 0 bases and J by 7 bases, with 9 bases between the two germline ends. The CDR3 has 13 amino acids. Germline V gene data show CDR1 as MGHRA and CDR2 as YSYEKL. As DNA, the CDR3 is TGCGCCAGCAGCCAAGAGGGGCACGGTGGCTACACCTTC. Protein sequence: CASSQEGHGGYTF.

This chain uses TRBV19 with TRBJ2-5; 7 bases are shared with TRBD1. Germline loops: CDR1 LNHDA, CDR2 SQIVND (reference sequence). The CDR3 has 15 residues. V shed 5 bases, J shed 3 bases, and the junction held 9 bases outside the gene matches. CDR3 region: CASSARNRGEETQYF. The CDR3 nucleotides read TGTGCCAGTAGTGCTAGGAACAGGGGAGAAGAGACCCAGTACTTC.

The genes are TRBV29-1 and TRBJ2-1; D is ambiguous. In germline, CDR1 is SQVTM, CDR2 ANQGSEA. The CDR3 length is 13 residues. Trimming shortened V by 2 bases and J by 0 bases, and 5 bases separated the two germline ends. The chain's CDR3 is CSVEQSSYNEQFF. CDR3 nucleotide sequence: TGCAGCGTTGAACAGAGCTCCTACAATGAGCAGTTCTTC.

This clone was detected once. The gene calls are TRBV14 and TRBJ1-4; D gene unclear. The CDR3 loop spans 15 amino acids. The V gene's germline CDR1 is SGHDN and CDR2 FVKESK. V lost 0 bases and J lost 8, with 13 bases in between. In DNA form, the CDR3 reads TGTGCCAGCAGCCAAGAGGGGTTTATCGGCGAAAAACTGTTTTTT. It encodes CASSQEGFIGEKLFF.

J is TRBJ2-1 and V is TRBV19; 10 bases are shared with TRBD2. Germline assignment: CDR1 LNHDA and CDR2 SQIVND (reference sequence). V lost 2 bases, J lost 5 bases, and 9 bases stayed unmatched. CDR3 length: 17 amino acids. For the CDR3, the DNA is TGTGCCAGTAGTATAACACTAGCGGGAATGAGAGACAATGAGCAGTTCTTC. Its protein product is CASSITLAGMRDNEQFF. The complete variable domain, with remaining parts taken from reference TRBV19 and TRBJ2-1, reads DGGITQSPKYLFRKEGQNVTLSCEQNLNHDAMYWYRQDPGQGLRLIYYSQIVNDFQKGDIAEGYSVSREKKESFPLTVTSAQKNPTAFYLCASSITLAGMRDNEQFFGPGTRLTVL.

A few counts support this clone. V usage is TRBV9 and J usage is TRBJ1-4; TRBD1 matches at 8 bases. The junction had 7 bases not matched to a gene; V was cut back by 0 bases and J by 6 bases. Germline V CDR1 and CDR2: SGDLS, YYNGEE. This CDR3 has 16 residues. The CDR3 nucleotides are TGTGCCAGCAGCGTAGGACGACAGGGGAACGATGAAAAACTGTTTTTT. This gives the protein CASSVGRQGNDEKLFF.

The gene calls are TRBV7-2 and TRBJ2-7, with D possibly called TRBD1 or TRBD2 (5 bases each). Germline values: CDR1 SGHTA, CDR2 FQGNSA. The V gene lost 5 bases and the J gene lost 7 bases, with 15 bases spanning the gap. The CDR3 length is 13 residues. The CDR3 reads CASSPGTSREQYF. For the CDR3, the DNA is TGTGCCAGCAGCCCTGGGACGTCTAGGGAGCAGTACTTC.

V is TRBV28 and J is TRBJ2-2, with unresolved D. Trimming stripped 5 bases from V and 4 bases from J, with 5 bases between. CDR1 MDHEN and CDR2 SYDVKM come from the germline V gene. CDR3 length equals 12 residues. The DNA of the CDR3 is TGTGCCAGCAGTACCCGCACCGGGGAGCTGTTTTTT. It is translated as CASSTRTGELFF.

V and J are TRBV27 and TRBJ2-7; D is unresolved. CDR1 is MNHEY and CDR2 is SMNVEV in the germline V gene (reference sequence). Trimming left V 6 bases short and J 6 bases short, with 15 bases between. This CDR3 spans 13 amino acids. This CDR3 is CASRLLGSGEQYF. CDR3 DNA sequence: TGTGCCAGCAGACTGCTAGGGTCGGGCGAGCAGTACTTC.

The rearrangement uses TRBV9 and TRBJ2-2; no reliable D call. V dropped 0 bases and J dropped 1 base, with 10 bases sitting between them. The CDR3 totals 16 residues. The germline V gene encodes CDR1 SGDLS and CDR2 YYNGEE. CDR3 nucleotide sequence: TGTGCCAGCAGCGTAGTGAAGGGCCTGAACACCGGGGAGCTGTTTTTT. It translates to CASSVVKGLNTGELFF.

The V and J genes are TRBV6-5 and TRBJ1-4; possible D gene TRBD1, 5 bases. Trimming pared 2 bases from V and 8 bases from J, leaving 9 bases between. The CDR3 has 13 residues. CDR1 is MNHEY, CDR2 SVGAGI, per germline. This chain's CDR3 is CASSYGGEEKLFF. The CDR3 DNA sequence: TGTGCCAGCAGTTACGGGGGGGAAGAAAAACTGTTTTTT.

This chain joins TRBV7-9 and TRBJ2-7; 10 bases fit TRBD1. This CDR3 comprises 16 residues. The trim removed 5 bases at V and 5 bases at J, leaving 12 bases unmatched. Germline V gene data show CDR1 as SEHNR and CDR2 as FQNEAQ (reference sequence). This chain's CDR3 is CASSPYAGTGEHEQYF. The DNA for the CDR3 is TGTGCCAGCAGCCCATATGCCGGGACAGGGGAGCACGAGCAGTACTTC.